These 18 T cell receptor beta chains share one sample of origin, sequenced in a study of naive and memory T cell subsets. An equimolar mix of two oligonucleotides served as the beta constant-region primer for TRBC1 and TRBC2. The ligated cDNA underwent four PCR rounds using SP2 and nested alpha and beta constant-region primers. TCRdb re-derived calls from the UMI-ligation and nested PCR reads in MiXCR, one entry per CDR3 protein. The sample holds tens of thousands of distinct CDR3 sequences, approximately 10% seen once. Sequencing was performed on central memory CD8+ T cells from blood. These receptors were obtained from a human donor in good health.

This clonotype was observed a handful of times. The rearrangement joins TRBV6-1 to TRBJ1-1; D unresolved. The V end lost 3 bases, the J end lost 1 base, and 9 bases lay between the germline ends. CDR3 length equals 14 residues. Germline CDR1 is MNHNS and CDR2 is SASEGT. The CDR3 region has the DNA TGTGCCAGCAGTGAGATCTTAGCGAACACTGAAGCTTTCTTT. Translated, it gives CASSEILANTEAFF.

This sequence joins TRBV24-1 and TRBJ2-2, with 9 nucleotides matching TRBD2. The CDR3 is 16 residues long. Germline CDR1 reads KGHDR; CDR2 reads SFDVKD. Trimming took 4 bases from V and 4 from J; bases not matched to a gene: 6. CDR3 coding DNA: TGTGCCACCAGTGAAACAATAGCGGGAGCCACCGGGGAGCTGTTTTTT. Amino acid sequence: CATSETIAGATGELFF.

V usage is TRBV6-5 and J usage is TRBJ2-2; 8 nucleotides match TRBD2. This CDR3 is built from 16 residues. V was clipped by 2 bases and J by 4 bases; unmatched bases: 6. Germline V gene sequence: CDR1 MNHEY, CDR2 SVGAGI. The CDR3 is CASSYGREVGTGELFF. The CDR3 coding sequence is TGTGCCAGCAGTTACGGGCGGGAGGTAGGCACCGGGGAGCTGTTTTTT.

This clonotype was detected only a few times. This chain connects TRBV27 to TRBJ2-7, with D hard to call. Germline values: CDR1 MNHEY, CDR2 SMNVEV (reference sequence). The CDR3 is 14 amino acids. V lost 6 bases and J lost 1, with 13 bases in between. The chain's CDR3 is CASSPSPSSYEQYF. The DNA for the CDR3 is TGTGCCAGCAGCCCGAGCCCGAGTTCCTACGAGCAGTACTTC.

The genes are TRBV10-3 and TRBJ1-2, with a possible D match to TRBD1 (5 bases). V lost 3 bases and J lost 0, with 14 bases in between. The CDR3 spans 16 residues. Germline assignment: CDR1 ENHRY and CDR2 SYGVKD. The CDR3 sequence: CAISEGAVPANYGYTF. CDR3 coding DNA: TGTGCCATCAGTGAAGGGGCAGTCCCAGCTAACTATGGCTACACCTTC.

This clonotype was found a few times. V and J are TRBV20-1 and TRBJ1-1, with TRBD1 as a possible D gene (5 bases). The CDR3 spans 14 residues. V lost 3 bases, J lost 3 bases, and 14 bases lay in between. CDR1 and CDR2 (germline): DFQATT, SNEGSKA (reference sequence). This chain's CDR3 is CSARDNSRDTEAFF. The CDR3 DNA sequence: TGCAGTGCTAGGGACAATTCTAGGGACACTGAAGCTTTCTTT.

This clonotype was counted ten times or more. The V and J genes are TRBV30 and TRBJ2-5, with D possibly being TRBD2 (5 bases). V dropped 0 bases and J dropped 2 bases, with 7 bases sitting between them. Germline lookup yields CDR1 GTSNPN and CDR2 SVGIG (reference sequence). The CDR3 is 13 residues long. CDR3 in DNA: TGTGCCTGGAGTGTGGACTGGCAAGAGACCCAGTACTTC. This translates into CAWSVDWQETQYF.

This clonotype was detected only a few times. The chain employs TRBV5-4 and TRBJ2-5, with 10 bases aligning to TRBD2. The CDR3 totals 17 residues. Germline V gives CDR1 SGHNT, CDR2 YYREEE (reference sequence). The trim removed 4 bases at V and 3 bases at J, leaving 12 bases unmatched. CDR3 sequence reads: CASSEEPLLAGKETQYF. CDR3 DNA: TGTGCCAGCAGCGAGGAGCCCCTACTAGCGGGAAAAGAGACCCAGTACTTC.

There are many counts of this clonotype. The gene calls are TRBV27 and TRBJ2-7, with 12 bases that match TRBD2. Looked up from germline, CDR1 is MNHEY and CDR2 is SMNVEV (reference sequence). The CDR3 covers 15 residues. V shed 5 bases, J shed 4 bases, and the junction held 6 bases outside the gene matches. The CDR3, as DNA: TGTGCCAGCAGTGAGACTAGCGGGGGCACATACGAGCAGTACTTC. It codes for CASSETSGGTYEQYF.

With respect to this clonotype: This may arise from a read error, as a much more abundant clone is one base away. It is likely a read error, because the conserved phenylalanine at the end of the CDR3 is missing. CDR3 DNA: TGTGCCAGCAGCCCCGCCGGGGGCTACACAGATACGCAGTATTTA. The encoded protein is CASSPAGGYTDTQYL. This chain connects TRBV28 to TRBJ2-3; D might be TRBD1 or TRBD2, each matching 6 bases. Trimming pared 6 bases from V and 2 bases from J, leaving 15 bases between. CDR3 length equals 15 residues. CDR1 is MDHEN, CDR2 SYDVKM, per germline.

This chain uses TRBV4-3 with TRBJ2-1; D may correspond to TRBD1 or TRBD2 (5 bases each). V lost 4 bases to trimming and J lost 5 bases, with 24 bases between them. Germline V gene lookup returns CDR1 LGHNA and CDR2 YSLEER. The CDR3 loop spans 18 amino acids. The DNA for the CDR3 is TGCGCCAGCAGCCCACTCCCCCATGCCGGGACGAAAGACAATGAGCAGTTCTTC. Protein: CASSPLPHAGTKDNEQFF.

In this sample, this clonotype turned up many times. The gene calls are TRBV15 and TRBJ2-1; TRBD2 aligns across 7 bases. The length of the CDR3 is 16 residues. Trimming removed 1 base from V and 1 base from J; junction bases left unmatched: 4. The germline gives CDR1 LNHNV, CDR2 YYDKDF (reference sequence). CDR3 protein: CATSRVPGGSYNEQFF. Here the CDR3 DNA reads TGTGCCACCAGCAGAGTCCCGGGGGGTTCCTACAATGAGCAGTTCTTC.

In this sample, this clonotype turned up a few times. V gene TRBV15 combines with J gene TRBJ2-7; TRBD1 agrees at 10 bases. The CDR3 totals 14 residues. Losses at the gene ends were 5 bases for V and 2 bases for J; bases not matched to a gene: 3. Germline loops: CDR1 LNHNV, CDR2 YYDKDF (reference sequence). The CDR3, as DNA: TGTGCCACCAGCCCGGACAGGGGGACCTACGAGCAGTACTTC. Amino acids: CATSPDRGTYEQYF. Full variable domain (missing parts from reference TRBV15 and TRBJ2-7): DAMVIQNPRYQVTQFGKPVTLSCSQTLNHNVMYWYQQKSSQAPKLLFHYYDKDFNNEADTPDNFQSRRPNTSFCFLDIRSPGLGDTAMYLCATSPDRGTYEQYFGPGTRLTVT.

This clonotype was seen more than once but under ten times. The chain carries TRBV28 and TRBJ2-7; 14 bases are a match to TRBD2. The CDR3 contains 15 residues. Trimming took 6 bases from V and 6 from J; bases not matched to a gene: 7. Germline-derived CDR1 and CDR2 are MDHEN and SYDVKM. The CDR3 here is CASSEPGLAGAEQYF. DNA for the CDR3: TGTGCCAGCAGCGAACCGGGACTAGCGGGAGCCGAGCAGTACTTC.

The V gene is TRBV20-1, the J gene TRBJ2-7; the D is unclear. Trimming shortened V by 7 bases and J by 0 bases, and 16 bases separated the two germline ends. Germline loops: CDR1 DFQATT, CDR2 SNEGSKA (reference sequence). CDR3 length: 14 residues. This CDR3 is CSVPERLSSYEQYF. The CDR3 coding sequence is TGCAGTGTCCCTGAGCGCTTATCCTCCTACGAGCAGTACTTC.

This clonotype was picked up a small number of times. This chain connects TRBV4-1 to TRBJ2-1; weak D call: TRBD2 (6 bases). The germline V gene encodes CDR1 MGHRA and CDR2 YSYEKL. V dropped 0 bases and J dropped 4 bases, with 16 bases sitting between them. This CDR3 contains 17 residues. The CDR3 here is CASSQDFTGVRYNEQFF. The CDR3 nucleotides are TGCGCCAGCAGCCAAGACTTTACGGGAGTGAGATACAATGAGCAGTTCTTC.

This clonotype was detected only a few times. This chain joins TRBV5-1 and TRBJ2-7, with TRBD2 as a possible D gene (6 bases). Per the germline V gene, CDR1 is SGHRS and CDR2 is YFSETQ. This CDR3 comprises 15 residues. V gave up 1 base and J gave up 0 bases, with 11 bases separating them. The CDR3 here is CASSLFGGNSYEQYF. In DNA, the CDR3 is TGCGCCAGCAGCTTGTTCGGCGGGAACTCCTACGAGCAGTACTTC.

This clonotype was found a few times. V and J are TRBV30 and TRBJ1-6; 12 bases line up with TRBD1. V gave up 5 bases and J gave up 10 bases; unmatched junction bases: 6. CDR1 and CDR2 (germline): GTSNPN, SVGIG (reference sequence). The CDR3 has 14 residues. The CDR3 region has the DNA TGTGCCTGGTCACCCGGGACAGGGGGCTCACCCCTCCACTTT. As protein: CAWSPGTGGSPLHF.